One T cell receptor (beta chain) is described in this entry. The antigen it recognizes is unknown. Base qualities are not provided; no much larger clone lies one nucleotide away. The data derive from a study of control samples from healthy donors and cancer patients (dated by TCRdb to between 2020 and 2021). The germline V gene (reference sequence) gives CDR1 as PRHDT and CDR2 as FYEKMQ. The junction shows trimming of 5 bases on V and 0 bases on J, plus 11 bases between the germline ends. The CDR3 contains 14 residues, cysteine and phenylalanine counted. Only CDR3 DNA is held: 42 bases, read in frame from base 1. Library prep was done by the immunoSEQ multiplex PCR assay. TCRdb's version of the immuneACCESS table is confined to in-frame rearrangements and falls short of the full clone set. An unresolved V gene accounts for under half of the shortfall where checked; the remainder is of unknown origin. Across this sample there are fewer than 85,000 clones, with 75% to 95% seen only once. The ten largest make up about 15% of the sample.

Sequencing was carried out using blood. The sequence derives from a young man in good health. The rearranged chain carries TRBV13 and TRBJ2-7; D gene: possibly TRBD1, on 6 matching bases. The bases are TGTGCCAGCAGCGGAAGGGGGAGCTCCTACGAGCAGTACTTC. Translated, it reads CASSGRGSSYEQYF.